This T cell receptor (beta chain) derives from a study of blood T cells in healthy people across ages. The use of a sample-barcoded 5' primer and a J-beta primer mix characterized a second PCR of roughly 6 to 11 cycles. Tagging of each cDNA molecule was performed by a template-switch adaptor with 12 random nucleotides. A single record per CDR3 protein comes from TCRdb applying MiXCR to the 5' RACE reads. The data contain hundreds of thousands of distinct CDR3 sequences, about 37% of them singletons. Healthy Russian Caucasian donors spanned ages about 6 to 100 years. CDR1 and CDR2 from the germline V gene are KGHDR and SFDVKD. Trimming left V 1 base short and J 0 bases short, with 9 bases between. CDR3 length: 16 amino acids. On this clonotype itself: The antigen is undetermined.

Study findings and constraints: Roughly linear age-related decline in beta diversity appeared, significant by age 40.

Sequencing input: blood. The gene calls are TRBV24-1 and TRBJ2-4; D is uncertain. This clonotype was sampled from a man between 18 and 35 years old in good health. CDR3 sequence: CATSDLVPGAKNIQYF. In nucleotides, the CDR3 is TGTGCCACCAGTGATTTAGTGCCGGGAGCCAAAAACATTCAGTACTTC.